This passage covers 15 T cell receptor beta chains from one sample sequenced in a study of PD-1 blockade in classical Hodgkin lymphoma. This table comes from immunoSEQ multiplex PCR, and its TCRdb copy is limited to in-frame clones, with some not included. The profile shows some 48,000 clones, more than 75% of them singletons. Time point denoted: cycle 4 day 1 (C4D1), after less than seven weeks of nivolumab. Every patient experienced relapse after autologous stem cell transplantation, and brentuximab vedotin exposure varied. The material was peripheral blood mononuclear cells (PBMCs), obtained before the fourth cycle of nivolumab. Source of these receptors: a human donor with classical Hodgkin lymphoma.

V and J are TRBV6-6 and TRBJ2-4; D perhaps matches TRBD1 (7 bases). There are 13 residues in the CDR3. Trimming removed 7 bases from V and 7 bases from J, with 14 bases in between. Per the germline V gene, CDR1 is MNHNY and CDR2 is SVGAGI (reference sequence). CDR3 sequence: CASNPTGRNIQYF. DNA for the CDR3: TGTGCCAGCAACCCGACAGGGAGGAACATTCAGTACTTC.

The rearrangement joins TRBV19 to TRBJ2-2; TRBD1 matches at 8 bases. V trimming: 5 bases; J trimming: 8 bases; junction bases outside the gene matches: 13. CDR1 is LNHDA, CDR2 SQIVND, per germline (reference sequence). The CDR3 extends over 16 amino acids. CDR3 DNA: TGTGCCAGTAGTGCATCGGGACAGGCCGTGTGGGGGGAGCTGTTTTTT. Translation gives CASSASGQAVWGELFF.

The CDR3 nucleotides are TGTGCCAGCAGCGTAGCAGGGAACGATCAGCCCCAGCATTTT. Residues: CASSVAGNDQPQHF. The chain employs TRBV9 and TRBJ1-5, with a possible D match to TRBD1 (5 bases). The CDR3 is made up of 14 amino acids. The germline V gene encodes CDR1 SGDLS and CDR2 YYNGEE. V dropped 0 bases and J dropped 5 bases, with 9 bases sitting between them.

The V call is TRBV9, the J call TRBJ2-5, with D possibly being TRBD1 or TRBD2 (6 bases each). Looked up from germline, CDR1 is SGDLS and CDR2 is YYNGEE. The length of the CDR3 is 14 residues. Trimming stripped 4 bases from V and 5 bases from J, with 15 bases between. The DNA for the CDR3 is TGTGCCAGCAGCCCGAGGGGGGAAGAGGAGACCCAGTACTTC. Amino acids: CASSPRGEEETQYF.

The DNA of the CDR3 is TGTGCCAGCAGTGACATGGGGGGCAGCTCCTACAATGAGCAGTTCTTC. The encoded protein is CASSDMGGSSYNEQFF. The chain is built from TRBV6-4 and TRBJ2-1; D could derive from TRBD1 or TRBD2 (6 bases each). Trimming took off 2 bases at V and 0 bases at J, with 11 bases between the two ends. CDR3 length equals 16 residues. Germline lookup yields CDR1 MRHNA and CDR2 SNTAGT.

This chain's CDR3 is CASSLTGPGPGELFF. The DNA of the CDR3 is TGTGCCAGCAGCTTAACGGGCCCCGGGCCCGGGGAGCTGTTTTTT. The chain employs TRBV7-3 and TRBJ2-2; D remains unclear. The CDR3 has 15 amino acids. Looked up from germline, CDR1 is SGHTA and CDR2 is FQGTGA. The ends were cut back, 0 bases at V and 6 bases at J, with 11 bases in the middle.

The chain has TRBV7-9 and TRBJ2-1; D is possibly TRBD2 (7 bases). V dropped 5 bases and J dropped 2 bases, with 25 bases sitting between them. The CDR3 has 19 residues. Per the germline V gene, CDR1 is SEHNR and CDR2 is FQNEAQ (reference sequence). In DNA, the CDR3 is TGTGCCAGCAGCGCCGCTCTAAGGGGGGGCCTTGTCCCCTACAATGAGCAGTTCTTC. Its translation: CASSAALRGGLVPYNEQFF.

The rearrangement links TRBV5-8 to TRBJ1-5; no clear D gene. The CDR3 runs 12 residues. The V end lost 1 base, the J end lost 7 bases, and 6 bases lay between the germline ends. Germline V CDR1 and CDR2: SGHTS, YDEGEE. The chain's CDR3 is CASSLSLQPQHF. CDR3 nucleotide sequence: TGTGCCAGCAGCTTGTCGTTGCAGCCCCAGCATTTT.

The V call is TRBV6-4, the J call TRBJ2-7; a possible D gene is TRBD2 (5 bases). CDR3 size: 13 residues. The V end lost 5 bases, the J end lost 5 bases, and 13 bases lay between the germline ends. Germline CDR1 and CDR2: MRHNA and SNTAGT. CDR3 loop: CASSFGNMNEQYF. The CDR3 DNA follows: TGTGCCAGCAGTTTCGGGAACATGAACGAGCAGTACTTC.

The table lists this clone with a count of one. The chain couples TRBV28 to TRBJ1-1; D is perhaps TRBD1 (5 bases). Germline lookup yields CDR1 MDHEN and CDR2 SYDVKM. V was shortened by 8 bases and J by 2 bases, with 15 bases between the two germline ends. The CDR3 is made up of 14 amino acids. CDR3 protein: CASSPGGGNTEAFF. The CDR3 nucleotides read TGTGCCAGCTCACCCGGGGGGGGTAACACTGAAGCTTTCTTT.

A remark on this clone: At one boundary the junction diverges from the germline segment, which might be a read error. The CDR3 DNA follows: TGCGCCAGCAGATTGGGCCCGCAAGGGCCCCAGCATTTT. Protein product: CASRLGPQGPQHF. This chain uses TRBV5-1 with TRBJ1-5; no firm D call. Germline CDR1 reads SGHRS; CDR2 reads YFSETQ. This CDR3 is 13 amino acids long.

The V and J genes are TRBV10-2 and TRBJ2-7, with 11 bases identical to TRBD1. This CDR3 region has 15 residues. Losses at the gene ends were 8 bases for V and 5 bases for J; bases not matched to a gene: 11. CDR1 is WSHSY, CDR2 SAAADI, per germline. The CDR3 sequence is CASSIPGQGANEQYF. The CDR3 DNA reads TGCGCCAGCTCTATTCCTGGACAGGGGGCCAACGAGCAGTACTTC.

The chain has TRBV4-1 and TRBJ1-5; D is ambiguous. Per germline, CDR1 MGHRA and CDR2 YSYEKL. CDR3 length: 13 residues. V was cut by 6 bases and J by 4 bases, with 10 bases left in between. The CDR3 sequence is CASSRIENQPQHF. Written as DNA, the CDR3 is TGCGCCAGCAGTAGGATCGAAAATCAGCCCCAGCATTTT.

This clone has a handful of counts. The chain employs TRBV15 and TRBJ2-3, with 9 bases identical to TRBD2. The CDR3 consists of 16 residues. Germline CDR1 LNHNV, CDR2 YYDKDF (reference sequence). The J segment lost 4 bases and the V segment lost 1 base, leaving 6 bases of the junction unmatched. The CDR3 nucleotides are TGTGCCACCAGCAGAGGAGGCGGGAGGGCCGCAGATACGCAGTATTTT. This sequence encodes CATSRGGGRAADTQYF.

This clone appeared a single time. The V gene is TRBV5-6, the J gene TRBJ2-1; no clear D gene. This CDR3 has 16 amino acids. In germline, CDR1 is SGHDT, CDR2 YYEEEE. Trimming left V 4 bases short and J 5 bases short, with 19 bases between. CDR3 bases: TGTGCCAGCAGCCCCCTGGCGGATGTTGGGGACAATGAGCAGTTCTTC. Amino acid sequence: CASSPLADVGDNEQFF. The variable domain in full, completed from reference TRBV5-6 and TRBJ2-1, reads DAGVTQSPTHLIKTRGQQVTLRCSPKSGHDTVSWYQQALGQGPQFIFQYYEEEERQRGNFPDRFSGHQFPNYSSELNVNALLLGDSALYLCASSPLADVGDNEQFFGPGTRLTVL.